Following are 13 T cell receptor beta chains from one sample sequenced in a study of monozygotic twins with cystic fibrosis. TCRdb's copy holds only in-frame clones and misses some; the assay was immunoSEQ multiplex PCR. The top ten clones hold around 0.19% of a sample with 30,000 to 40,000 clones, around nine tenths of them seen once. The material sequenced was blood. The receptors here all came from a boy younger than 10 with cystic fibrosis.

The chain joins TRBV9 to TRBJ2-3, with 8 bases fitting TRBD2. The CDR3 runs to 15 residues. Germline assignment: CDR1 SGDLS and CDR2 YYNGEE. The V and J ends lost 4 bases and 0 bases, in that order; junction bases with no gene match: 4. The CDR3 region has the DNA TGTGCCAGCAGCCTTAGCGGGACAAGCACAGATACGCAGTATTTT. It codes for CASSLSGTSTDTQYF.

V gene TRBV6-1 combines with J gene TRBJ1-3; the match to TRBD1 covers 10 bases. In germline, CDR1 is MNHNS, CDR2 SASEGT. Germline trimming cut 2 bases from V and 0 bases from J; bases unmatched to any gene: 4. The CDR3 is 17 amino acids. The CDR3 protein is CASSEWDRGLSGNTIYF. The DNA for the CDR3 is TGTGCCAGCAGTGAATGGGACAGGGGTCTCTCTGGAAACACCATATATTTT.

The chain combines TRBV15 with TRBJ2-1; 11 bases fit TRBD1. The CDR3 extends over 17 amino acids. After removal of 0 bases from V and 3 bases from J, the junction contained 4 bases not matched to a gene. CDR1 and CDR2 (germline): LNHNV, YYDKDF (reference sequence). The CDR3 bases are TGTGCCACCAGCAGAGATCGGACAGGGGGCGACTACAATGAGCAGTTCTTC. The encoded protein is CATSRDRTGGDYNEQFF.

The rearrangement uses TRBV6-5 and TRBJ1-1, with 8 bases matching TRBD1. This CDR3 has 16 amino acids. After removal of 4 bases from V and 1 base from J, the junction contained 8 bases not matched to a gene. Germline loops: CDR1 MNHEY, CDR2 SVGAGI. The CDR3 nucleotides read TGTGCCAGCAGTTCATGGACAGGGAGGGAGAACACTGAAGCTTTCTTT. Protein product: CASSSWTGRENTEAFF.

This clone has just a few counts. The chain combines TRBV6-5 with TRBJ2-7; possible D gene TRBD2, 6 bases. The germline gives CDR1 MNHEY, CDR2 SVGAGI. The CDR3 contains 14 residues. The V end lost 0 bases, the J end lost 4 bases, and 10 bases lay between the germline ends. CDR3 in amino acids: CASSYSPGRYEQYF. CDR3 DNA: TGTGCCAGCAGTTACTCGCCAGGGAGGTACGAGCAGTACTTC.

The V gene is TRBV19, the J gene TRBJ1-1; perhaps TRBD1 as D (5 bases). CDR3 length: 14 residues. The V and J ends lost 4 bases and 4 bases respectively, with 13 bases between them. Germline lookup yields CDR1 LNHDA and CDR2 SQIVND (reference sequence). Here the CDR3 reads CASSSHRLGTEAFF. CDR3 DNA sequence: TGTGCCAGTAGTAGCCACAGGTTGGGCACTGAAGCTTTCTTT.

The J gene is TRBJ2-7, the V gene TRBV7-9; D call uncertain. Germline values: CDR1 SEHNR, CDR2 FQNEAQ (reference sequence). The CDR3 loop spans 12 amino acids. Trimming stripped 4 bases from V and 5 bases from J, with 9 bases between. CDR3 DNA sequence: TGTGCCAGCAGCTCGCAGGCGGACGAGCAGTACTTC. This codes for CASSSQADEQYF.

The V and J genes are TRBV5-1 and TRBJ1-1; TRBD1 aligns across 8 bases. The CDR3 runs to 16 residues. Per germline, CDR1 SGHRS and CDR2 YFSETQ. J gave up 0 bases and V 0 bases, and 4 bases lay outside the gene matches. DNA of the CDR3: TGCGCCAGCAGCTTGGGGGACAGGCATTTGAACACTGAAGCTTTCTTT. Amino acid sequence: CASSLGDRHLNTEAFF.

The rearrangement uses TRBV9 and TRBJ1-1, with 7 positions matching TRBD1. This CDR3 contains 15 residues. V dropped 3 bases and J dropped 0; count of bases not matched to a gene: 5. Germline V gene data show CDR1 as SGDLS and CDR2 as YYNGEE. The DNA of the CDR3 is TGTGCCAGCAGCGCACCGACAGGGCTGAACACTGAAGCTTTCTTT. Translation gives CASSAPTGLNTEAFF.

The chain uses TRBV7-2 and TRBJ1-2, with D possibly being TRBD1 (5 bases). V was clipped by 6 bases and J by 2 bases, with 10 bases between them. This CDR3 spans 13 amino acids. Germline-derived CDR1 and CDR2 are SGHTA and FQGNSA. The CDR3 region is CASRTAVNYGYTF. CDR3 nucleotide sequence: TGTGCCAGCAGGACAGCGGTAAACTATGGCTACACCTTC.

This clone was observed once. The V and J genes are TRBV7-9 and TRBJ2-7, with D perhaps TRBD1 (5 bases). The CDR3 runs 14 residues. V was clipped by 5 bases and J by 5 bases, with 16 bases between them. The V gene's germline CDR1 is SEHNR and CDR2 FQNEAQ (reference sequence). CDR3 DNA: TGTGCCAGCAGCCCCCCCAGCGTAGGGGACGAGCAGTACTTC. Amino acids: CASSPPSVGDEQYF. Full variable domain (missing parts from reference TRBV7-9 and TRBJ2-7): DTGVSQNPRHKITKRGQNVTFRCDPISEHNRLYWYRQTLGQGPEFLTYFQNEAQLEKSRLLSDRFSAERPKGSFSTLEIQRTEQGDSAMYLCASSPPSVGDEQYFGPGTRLTVT.

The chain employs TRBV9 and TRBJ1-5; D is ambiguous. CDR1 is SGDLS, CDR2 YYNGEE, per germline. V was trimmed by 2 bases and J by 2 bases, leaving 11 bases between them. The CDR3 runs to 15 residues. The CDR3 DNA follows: TGTGCCAGCAGCGTCGACGGAATGGGCAATCAGCCCCAGCATTTT. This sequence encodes CASSVDGMGNQPQHF.

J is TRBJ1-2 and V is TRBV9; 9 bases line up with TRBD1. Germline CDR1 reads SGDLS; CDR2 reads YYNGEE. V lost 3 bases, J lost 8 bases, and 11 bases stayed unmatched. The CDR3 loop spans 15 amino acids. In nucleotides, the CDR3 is TGTGCCAGCAGCGCACGATTGGGACAGGGTGAAGGCTACACCTTC. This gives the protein CASSARLGQGEGYTF.